The T cell receptor (beta chain) under discussion was sequenced for a study of cytomegalovirus exposure and HLA in healthy donors. This CDR3 contains 14 residues. Germline-derived CDR1 and CDR2 are SGHRS and YFSETQ. V gave up 5 bases and J gave up 2 bases, with 13 bases separating them. The PCR had 60 Vbeta and 13 Jbeta primers. TCRdb's copy holds only in-frame clones and misses some; the assay was immunoSEQ multiplex PCR. This table has about 190,000 clones, 75% to 90% appearing once. This receptor was obtained from a young man in good health and CMV-seronegative. The chain employs TRBV5-1 and TRBJ2-5; unclear D gene. Material: PBMCs. This CDR3 reads CASRPFTVQETQYF. CDR3 sequence (DNA): TGCGCCAGCAGACCATTCACAGTACAAGAGACCCAGTACTTC.